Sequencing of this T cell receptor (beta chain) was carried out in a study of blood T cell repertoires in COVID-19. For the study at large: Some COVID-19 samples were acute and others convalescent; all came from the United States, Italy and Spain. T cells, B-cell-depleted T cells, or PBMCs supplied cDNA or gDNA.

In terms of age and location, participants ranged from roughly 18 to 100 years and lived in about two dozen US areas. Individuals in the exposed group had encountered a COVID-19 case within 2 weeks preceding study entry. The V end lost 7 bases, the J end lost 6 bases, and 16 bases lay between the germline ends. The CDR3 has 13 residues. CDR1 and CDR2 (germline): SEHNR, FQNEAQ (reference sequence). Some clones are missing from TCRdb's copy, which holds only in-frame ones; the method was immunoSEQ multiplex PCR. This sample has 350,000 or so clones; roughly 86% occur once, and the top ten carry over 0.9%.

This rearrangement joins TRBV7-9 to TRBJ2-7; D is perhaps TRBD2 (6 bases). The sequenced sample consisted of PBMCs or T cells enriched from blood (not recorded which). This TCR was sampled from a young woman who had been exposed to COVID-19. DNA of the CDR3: TGTGCCAGCAACACGATAGGAGGGGCCGAGCAGTACTTC. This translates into CASNTIGGAEQYF.